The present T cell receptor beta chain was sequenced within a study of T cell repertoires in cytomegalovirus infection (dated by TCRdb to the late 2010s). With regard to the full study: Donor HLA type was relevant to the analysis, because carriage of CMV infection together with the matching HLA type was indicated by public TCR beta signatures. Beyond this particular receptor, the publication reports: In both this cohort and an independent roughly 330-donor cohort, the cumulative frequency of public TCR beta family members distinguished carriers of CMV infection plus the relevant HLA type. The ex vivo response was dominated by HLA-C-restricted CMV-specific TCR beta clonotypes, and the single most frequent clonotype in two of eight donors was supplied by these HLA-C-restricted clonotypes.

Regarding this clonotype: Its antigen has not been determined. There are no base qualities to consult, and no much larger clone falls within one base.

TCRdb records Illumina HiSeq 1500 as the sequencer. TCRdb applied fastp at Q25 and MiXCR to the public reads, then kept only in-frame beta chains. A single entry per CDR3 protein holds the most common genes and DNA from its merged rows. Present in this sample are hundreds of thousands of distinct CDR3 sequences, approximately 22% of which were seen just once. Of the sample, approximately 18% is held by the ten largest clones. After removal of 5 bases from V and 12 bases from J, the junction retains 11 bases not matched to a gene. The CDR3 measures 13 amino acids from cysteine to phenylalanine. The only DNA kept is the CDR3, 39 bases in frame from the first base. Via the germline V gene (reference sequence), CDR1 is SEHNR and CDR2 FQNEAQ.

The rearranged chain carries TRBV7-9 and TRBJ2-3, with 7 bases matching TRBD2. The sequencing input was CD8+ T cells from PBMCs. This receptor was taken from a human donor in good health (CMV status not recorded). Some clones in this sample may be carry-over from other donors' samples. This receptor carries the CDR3 CASSPAAGKLQYF. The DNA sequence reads TGTGCCAGCAGCCCGGCAGCGGGGAAATTACAGTATTTT.